This T cell receptor beta chain stems from a study of cytomegalovirus exposure and HLA in healthy donors. Comment on this clone: Its specificity is unknown.

Both 60 Vbeta primers and 13 Jbeta primers went into the PCR. Libraries were prepared by immunoSEQ multiplex PCR; TCRdb keeps only in-frame clonotypes and omits some of them. The sample yields around 200,000 clones, approximately 59% seen once. Germline CDR1 LNHDA, CDR2 SQIVND (reference sequence). V was shortened by 5 bases and J by 5 bases, with 21 bases between the two germline ends. The CDR3 totals 16 residues. General study results and limits: An observed cluster of highly shared sequence variants was recorded as a likely sequencing artifact.

Sequencing used PBMCs. The chain uses TRBV19 and TRBJ1-1, with no clear D. The sequence came from a man aged 35-49 years in good health and CMV-seronegative. The CDR3, as DNA: TGTGCCAGTAGTTTCCCGTCGAGAGGTATTGGGACTGAAGCTTTCTTT. Its protein is CASSFPSRGIGTEAFF.